Below, 24 T cell receptor beta chains from the same sample are listed, as sequenced in a study of CD8 T cells in ankylosing spondylitis. Via MiXCR, TCRdb re-called the 5' RACE reads, giving one row per CDR3 protein. Altogether about 240,000 distinct CDR3 sequences are present, around 7.8% being singletons, with the ten largest covering under 7.5%. Sequenced input: blood, either unsorted or a sorted T cell fraction (not recorded which). These receptor sequences come from a male donor with ankylosing spondylitis or in good health (not recorded which).

The CDR3 region has the DNA TGTGCCAGCAGCTTTGGACGGACCCGGGAGACCCAGTACTTC. Translating gives CASSFGRTRETQYF. V is TRBV7-9 and J is TRBJ2-5; D unresolved. With 3 bases removed from V and 5 bases from J, the gap between germline ends came to 13 bases. Germline CDR1 and CDR2: SEHNR and FQNEAQ (reference sequence). The CDR3 extends over 14 amino acids.

This clonotype has more than one count but fewer than ten. The chain employs TRBV6-5 and TRBJ1-6; TRBD1 is a possible D gene (6 bases). CDR1 and CDR2 (germline): MNHEY, SVGAGI. The CDR3 covers 16 residues. V was shortened by 2 bases and J by 7 bases, with 15 bases between the two germline ends. In DNA, the CDR3 is TGTGCCAGCAGTTACAACAGGGTCGCCGAGAATTCACCCCTCCACTTT. As protein: CASSYNRVAENSPLHF.

V gene TRBV7-2 combines with J gene TRBJ2-2; 9 positions agree with TRBD1. Germline V gives CDR1 SGHTA, CDR2 FQGNSA. After removal of 6 bases from V and 5 bases from J, the junction contained 7 bases not matched to a gene. The CDR3 consists of 15 residues. The CDR3 DNA sequence: TGTGCCAGCAGGACGGGGACAGGGCGGACCGGGGAGCTGTTTTTT. Its translation is CASRTGTGRTGELFF.

The CDR3 sequence: CAMGPGLGCTEAFF. As DNA, the CDR3 is TGTGCCATGGGCCCCGGGTTGGGCTGCACTGAAGCTTTCTTT. The chain is built from TRBV4-2 and TRBJ1-1; D is ambiguous. This CDR3 is built from 14 residues. The germline gives CDR1 LGHNA, CDR2 YNFKEQ. V dropped 10 bases and J dropped 4 bases, with 19 bases sitting between them.

This clonotype was seen at least ten times. The rearrangement joins TRBV3-1 to TRBJ2-1; 13 nucleotides line up with TRBD2. The junction had 17 bases not matched to a gene; V was cut back by 5 bases and J by 4 bases. Germline V gene sequence: CDR1 LGHDT, CDR2 YNNKEL (reference sequence). The length of the CDR3 is 20 residues. In DNA form, the CDR3 reads TGTGCCAGCAGCGCCCTAGGACTAGCGGGAGCTGGCTCGGATTACAATGAGCAGTTCTTC. This gives the protein CASSALGLAGAGSDYNEQFF.

A note on this clonotype: A much larger clone differs from this one at a single base, so this may be a read error. This chain links TRBV5-1 with TRBJ2-1, with D unclear. The length of the CDR3 is 14 residues. Per the germline V gene, CDR1 is SGHRS and CDR2 is YFSETQ. The DNA of the CDR3 is TGCGCCAGCAGCGAGGACCGCTCCTACAATGAGCAGCTCTTC. Translating gives CASSEDRSYNEQLF.

This clonotype was observed many times. The chain joins TRBV12-5 to TRBJ2-1, with 14 bases aligning to TRBD2. The J segment lost 8 bases and the V segment lost 2 bases, leaving 8 bases of the junction unmatched. The germline V gene has CDR1 LGHNT and CDR2 FRNRAP. The CDR3 extends over 17 amino acids. CDR3 in amino acids: CASGLRLAGGPEDEQFF. The DNA of the CDR3 is TGTGCTAGTGGTTTGAGACTAGCGGGAGGGCCCGAGGATGAGCAGTTCTTC.

This clonotype was observed at least ten times. This rearrangement joins TRBV5-1 to TRBJ2-1; tentatively, D is TRBD1 or TRBD2 (5 bases each). The CDR3 is made up of 14 amino acids. Germline assignment: CDR1 SGHRS and CDR2 YFSETQ. The ends were cut back, 7 bases at V and 5 bases at J, with 16 bases in the middle. CDR3 amino acids: CASGAGTRDNEQFF. The CDR3 DNA is TGCGCCAGCGGAGCCGGGACGCGAGACAATGAGCAGTTCTTC.

This clonotype was picked up a small number of times. The DNA of the CDR3 is TGCAGTGCCAACTCTCCCAGCTCCTACAATGAGCAGTTCTTC. Protein: CSANSPSSYNEQFF. The chain couples TRBV20-1 to TRBJ2-1; no clear D gene. Trimming took off 6 bases at V and 0 bases at J, with 12 bases between the two ends. Germline V gives CDR1 DFQATT, CDR2 SNEGSKA (reference sequence). CDR3 size: 14 residues.

In its sample, this clonotype was seen many times. This sequence joins TRBV12-3 or TRBV12-4 and TRBJ1-5, with D possibly being TRBD1 (5 bases). The CDR3 runs to 14 residues. V was trimmed by 6 bases and J by 4 bases, leaving 13 bases between them. CDR3 loop: CASSSAPGNQPQHF. For the CDR3, the DNA is TGTGCCAGCAGCTCAGCCCCAGGGAATCAGCCCCAGCATTTT.

This clonotype was found many times. This chain connects TRBV5-1 to TRBJ2-1; 14 nucleotides align to TRBD2. Trimming took 3 bases from V and 7 from J; bases not matched to a gene: 6. Germline assignment: CDR1 SGHRS and CDR2 YFSETQ. The CDR3 length is 16 residues. In nucleotides, the CDR3 is TGCGCCAGCAGCTGGATGACTAGCGGGAGGGGGAATGAGCAGTTCTTC. This codes for CASSWMTSGRGNEQFF.

This clonotype was detected many times. The gene calls are TRBV11-2 and TRBJ2-7; D unresolved. Trimming left V 0 bases short and J 0 bases short, with 9 bases between. Germline CDR1 SGHAT, CDR2 FQNNGV. The CDR3 spans 15 residues. CDR3 protein: CASSLDPAVSYEQYF. The CDR3 DNA follows: TGTGCCAGCAGCTTAGATCCTGCGGTCTCCTACGAGCAGTACTTC.

This clonotype showed up many times. The V gene is TRBV10-3, the J gene TRBJ1-2, with TRBD1 as a possible D gene (5 bases). The CDR3 covers 14 residues. Trimming removed 0 bases at V and 8 bases at J, with 13 bases between. CDR1 and CDR2 from the germline V gene are ENHRY and SYGVKD. Here the CDR3 reads CAISESSRTPGYTF. The DNA for the CDR3 is TGTGCCATCAGTGAGTCGAGCAGGACACCCGGCTACACCTTC.

This clonotype was picked up many times. The rearrangement links TRBV5-1 to TRBJ2-1; 7 bases are shared with TRBD1. The CDR3 spans 14 residues. CDR1 is SGHRS, CDR2 YFSETQ, per germline. J lost 4 bases, V lost 3 bases, and 4 bases had no gene match. The CDR3 DNA reads TGCGCCAGCAGCTCGGACAGGAATTACAATGAGCAGTTCTTC. This encodes CASSSDRNYNEQFF.

This clonotype was seen more than once but under ten times. Germline and junction disagree at one end, which may indicate a read error. The genes are TRBV19 and TRBJ1-5; D remains unclear. Germline CDR1 and CDR2: LNHDA and SQIVND (reference sequence). This CDR3 is 14 amino acids long. CDR3 protein: CASTGRASEQPQHF. CDR3 nucleotide sequence: TGTGCTAGTACCGGACGGGCATCCGAACAGCCCCAGCATTTT.

This clonotype was detected ten times or more. V usage is TRBV12-3 or TRBV12-4 and J usage is TRBJ2-5; tentative D call: TRBD2 (5 bases). The CDR3 loop spans 15 amino acids. V was clipped by 6 bases and J by 2 bases, with 16 bases between them. The CDR3 sequence: CASSSLGRSQETQYF. The CDR3 region has the DNA TGTGCCAGCAGCTCCTTGGGGAGATCTCAAGAGACCCAGTACTTC.

This clonotype was seen many times. The V and J genes are TRBV5-6 and TRBJ1-6; D is undetermined. This CDR3 has 15 amino acids. The germline V gene has CDR1 SGHDT and CDR2 YYEEEE. Trimming pared 0 bases from V and 4 bases from J, leaving 8 bases between. CDR3 residues: CASSLGTPYNSPLHF. CDR3 DNA sequence: TGTGCCAGCAGCTTGGGGACCCCGTATAATTCACCCCTCCACTTT.

This clonotype was counted at least ten times. V gene TRBV12-3 or TRBV12-4 combines with J gene TRBJ1-5, with D unclear. There are 12 residues in the CDR3. V gave up 2 bases and J gave up 7 bases, with 6 bases separating them. CDR3 in amino acids: CASSLSRQPQHF. The CDR3 DNA follows: TGTGCCAGCAGTTTATCGAGGCAGCCCCAGCATTTT.

This clonotype was seen only a few times. The rearrangement joins TRBV5-1 to TRBJ2-3; TRBD1 aligns across 9 bases. The CDR3 has 14 residues. From germline, CDR1 is SGHRS and CDR2 YFSETQ. Trimming cost V 3 bases and J 10 bases; bases outside gene matches: 9. The CDR3 spells CASSWGTGSPSQYF. CDR3 in DNA: TGCGCCAGCAGCTGGGGGACAGGGTCGCCTTCGCAGTATTTT.

The genes are TRBV9 and TRBJ2-1; the D gene is possibly TRBD1 (8 bases). V was trimmed by 1 base and J by 8 bases, leaving 10 bases between them. Germline V lookup: CDR1 SGDLS, CDR2 YYNGEE. The CDR3 is 13 amino acids. CDR3 bases: TGTGCCAGCAGCGTAACAGGGGGGGATGAGCAGTTCTTC. This sequence encodes CASSVTGGDEQFF. The full variable domain, in which reference TRBV9 and TRBJ2-1 provide the parts outside the CDR3, is DSGVTQTPKHLITATGQRVTLRCSPRSGDLSVYWYQQSLDQGLQFLIQYYNGEERAKGNILERFSAQQFPDLHSELNLSSLELGDSALYFCASSVTGGDEQFFGPGTRLTVL.

As regards this clonotype: Since a much larger clone is just one base distant, this may be a read error. V is TRBV15 and J is TRBJ2-3; TRBD1 or TRBD2 may be the D gene (5 bases each). The CDR3 runs to 13 residues. Germline V gene data show CDR1 as LNHNV and CDR2 as YYDKDF (reference sequence). V shed 6 bases and J shed 8 bases, with 15 bases lying between them. This CDR3 reads CATRDSGGATQYF. The CDR3 nucleotides are TGTGCCACCAGAGATAGTGGGGGAGCTACGCAGTATTTT.

The sample holds many counts of this clonotype. The V call is TRBV3-1, the J call TRBJ1-6; D is uncertain. V was cut by 0 bases and J by 14 bases, with 17 bases left in between. This CDR3 spans 15 amino acids. Germline lookup yields CDR1 LGHDT and CDR2 YNNKEL (reference sequence). CDR3 loop: CASSQEGGGARALHF. CDR3 sequence (DNA): TGTGCCAGCAGCCAAGAAGGTGGCGGCGCGAGGGCCCTCCACTTT.

This clonotype was observed at least ten times. The V and J genes are TRBV5-6 and TRBJ2-4, with D maybe TRBD2 (5 bases). The ends were cut back, 3 bases at V and 1 base at J, with 20 bases in the middle. This CDR3 contains 18 residues. Per germline, CDR1 SGHDT and CDR2 YYEEEE. In nucleotides, the CDR3 is TGTGCCAGCAGCTCCCCTCTCTTGAGGGATGAGGCCAAAAACATTCAGTACTTC. Its protein is CASSSPLLRDEAKNIQYF.

The chain joins TRBV9 to TRBJ1-2; D is unclear. Germline CDR1 and CDR2: SGDLS and YYNGEE. There are 15 residues in the CDR3. V was trimmed by 0 bases and J by 3 bases, leaving 12 bases between them. The CDR3 here is CASSVARSSYYGYTF. The CDR3 DNA sequence: TGTGCCAGCAGCGTAGCCAGGTCCTCCTACTATGGCTACACCTTC.